The 24 T cell receptor beta chains in this list originate from one sample, sequenced in a study of radiation and T cells in renal cell carcinoma (dated by TCRdb to 2018 to 2021). What this sample's time point label stands for: blood 4 weeks post-SBRT, at nephrectomy. Interpreted using the paper, the treatment or condition label stands for: 15 Gy SBRT to primary tumor, nephrectomy 4 weeks later. Libraries were prepared through the immunoSEQ multiplex PCR assay. TCRdb holds this immuneACCESS table with in-frame rearrangements only. Some clones are missing; in checked studies, unresolved V genes explain under half, and the rest has no known cause. The sample data list just under 150,000 clones, and 65% to 90% of these were observed just once. Under 20% of the sample belongs to the ten largest clones. Sequencing used blood, obtained from a patient whose treatment included radiotherapy and nephrectomy. Receptors originate from a woman aged 45-60 years with renal cell carcinoma.

V gene TRBV7-2 combines with J gene TRBJ2-5, with D possibly matching TRBD1 (6 bases). CDR3 length equals 13 residues. V was clipped by 4 bases and J by 5 bases, with 11 bases between them. The germline CDR1 and CDR2 sequences are SGHTA and FQGNSA. DNA of the CDR3: TGTGCCAGCAGCTCGCAGGGGCGGGAGACCCAGTACTTC. It yields the protein CASSSQGRETQYF.

The chain employs TRBV6-6 and TRBJ1-2; D is perhaps TRBD1 (5 bases). The V end lost 6 bases, the J end lost 4 bases, and 15 bases lay between the germline ends. Germline CDR1 MNHNY, CDR2 SVGAGI (reference sequence). This CDR3 region has 14 residues. CDR3 bases: TGTGCCAGCAGCGAAGTGGACAACTCCTATGGCTACACCTTC. Its translation: CASSEVDNSYGYTF.

The gene calls are TRBV28 and TRBJ1-5, with 8 positions matching TRBD1. The CDR3 totals 15 residues. Trimming at V came to 2 bases and at J to 4 bases, leaving 4 bases not matched to a gene. Germline V gives CDR1 MDHEN, CDR2 SYDVKM. The DNA for the CDR3 is TGTGCCAGCAGTTTAGATGGGACAGGTAATCAGCCCCAGCATTTT. This gives the protein CASSLDGTGNQPQHF.

The V gene is TRBV5-1, the J gene TRBJ2-1; 9 nucleotides agree with TRBD2. The CDR3 contains 15 residues. With V trimmed by 7 bases and J by 4 bases, 9 bases remained unmatched. Germline V lookup: CDR1 SGHRS, CDR2 YFSETQ. Written as DNA, the CDR3 is TGCGCCAGCGCGGCACTAGCGGGCTCATACAATGAGCAGTTCTTC. Residues: CASAALAGSYNEQFF.

The chain uses TRBV7-9 and TRBJ1-1, with 12 bases that match TRBD1. CDR1 SEHNR and CDR2 FQNEAQ come from the germline V gene (reference sequence). The CDR3 is 16 amino acids. Trimming took 3 bases from V and 4 from J; bases not matched to a gene: 6. The CDR3 protein is CASSFPGQGAVTEAFF. CDR3 bases: TGTGCCAGCAGCTTTCCGGGACAGGGGGCGGTCACTGAAGCTTTCTTT.

This clone has only a few counts. In nucleotides, the CDR3 is TGCGCCAGCAGCTTGGATCATAACTATGGCTACACCTTC. Translated, it gives CASSLDHNYGYTF. The chain has TRBV5-1 and TRBJ1-2; D call uncertain. Germline V gene data show CDR1 as SGHRS and CDR2 as YFSETQ. The CDR3 loop spans 13 amino acids. The V and J ends lost 0 bases and 1 base respectively, with 4 bases between them.

Remarks on this clone: Other nucleotide sequences from this sample produce the same CDR3. The gene calls are TRBV5-1 and TRBJ1-1; D unresolved. Germline CDR1 is SGHRS and CDR2 is YFSETQ. The CDR3 covers 15 residues. The V end was cut by 0 bases, the J end by 0 bases, with 9 bases between. CDR3 coding DNA: TGCGCCAGCAGCTTGGATGGTGGGGTGAACACTGAAGCTTTCTTT. It is translated as CASSLDGGVNTEAFF.

The chain recombines TRBV25-1 with TRBJ1-4; 7 bases line up with TRBD1. The CDR3 is made up of 16 amino acids. V gave up 3 bases and J gave up 5 bases; unmatched junction bases: 9. CDR1 is MGHDK, CDR2 SYGVNS, per germline. Here the CDR3 DNA reads TGTGCCAGCAGTGACACAGTACAGGGGCTAAATGAAAAACTGTTTTTT. Translation: CASSDTVQGLNEKLFF.

The V and J genes are TRBV10-3 and TRBJ1-1, with D unclear. The CDR3 extends over 13 amino acids. Per germline, CDR1 ENHRY and CDR2 SYGVKD. With 6 bases removed from V and 0 bases from J, the gap between germline ends came to 8 bases. CDR3 DNA: TGTGCCATCAGGCGACAAGTGAACACTGAAGCTTTCTTT. It yields the protein CAIRRQVNTEAFF.

This sequence joins TRBV9 and TRBJ2-7; the D call may be TRBD1 or TRBD2 (6 bases each). Germline loops: CDR1 SGDLS, CDR2 YYNGEE. V lost 6 bases and J 5 bases, leaving 18 bases between the germline ends. The CDR3 consists of 14 residues. In nucleotides, the CDR3 is TGTGCCAGCACCTCTCAACCGGGGGCCGACGAGCAGTACTTC. It yields the protein CASTSQPGADEQYF.

The chain's CDR3 is CASRIGGNYEQYF. In DNA, the CDR3 is TGCGCCAGCAGAATAGGAGGAAACTACGAGCAGTACTTC. V and J are TRBV5-1 and TRBJ2-7; TRBD2 might be the D (5 bases). The CDR3 covers 13 residues. Germline V lookup: CDR1 SGHRS, CDR2 YFSETQ. V gave up 5 bases and J gave up 3 bases, with 12 bases separating them.

The chain is built from TRBV7-9 and TRBJ2-1; TRBD2 aligns across 9 bases. CDR3 length: 15 residues. V lost 1 base and J lost 8; bases outside the gene matches: 6. Looked up from germline, CDR1 is SEHNR and CDR2 is FQNEAQ (reference sequence). The CDR3 sequence: CASSLGGGRADEQFF. The CDR3 DNA sequence: TGTGCCAGCAGCTTAGGAGGCGGGAGGGCCGATGAGCAGTTCTTC.

This chain connects TRBV28 to TRBJ2-7; D is unresolved. This CDR3 spans 12 amino acids. Trimming pared 5 bases from V and 7 bases from J, leaving 12 bases between. Germline V CDR1 and CDR2: MDHEN, SYDVKM. The CDR3 loop is CASSPRMEEQYF. The CDR3 bases are TGTGCCAGCAGTCCCCGGATGGAAGAGCAGTACTTC.

V gene TRBV6-1 combines with J gene TRBJ2-7, with D tentatively TRBD1 (6 bases). Germline V lookup: CDR1 MNHNS, CDR2 SASEGT. V gave up 8 bases and J gave up 3 bases, with 11 bases separating them. This CDR3 is built from 12 residues. CDR3 coding DNA: TGTGCCAGCCGGGACACCTACTACGAGCAGTACTTC. It yields the protein CASRDTYYEQYF.

The chain joins TRBV7-2 to TRBJ2-5, with D possibly matching TRBD2 (5 bases). Germline CDR1 and CDR2: SGHTA and FQGNSA. Trimming pared 4 bases from V and 2 bases from J, leaving 8 bases between. CDR3 size: 13 residues. The CDR3 region is CASSSGFQETQYF. In DNA, the CDR3 is TGTGCCAGCAGCTCGGGATTTCAAGAGACCCAGTACTTC. Using reference TRBV7-2 and TRBJ2-5 for the parts outside the CDR3, the full variable domain is GAGVSQSPSNKVTEKGKDVELRCDPISGHTALYWYRQSLGQGLEFLIYFQGNSAPDKSGLPSDRFSAERTGGSVSTLTIQRTQQEDSAVYLCASSSGFQETQYFGPGTRLLVL.

V usage is TRBV19 and J usage is TRBJ2-5; the D is unclear. Looked up from germline, CDR1 is LNHDA and CDR2 is SQIVND (reference sequence). The CDR3 is 14 residues long. The V gene lost 3 bases and the J gene lost 0 bases, with 8 bases spanning the gap. The CDR3 DNA sequence: TGTGCCAGTAGTATCTGGGCAGACCAAGAGACCCAGTACTTC. This encodes CASSIWADQETQYF.

This chain links TRBV18 with TRBJ2-7; 7 nucleotides align to TRBD1. The V gene end was trimmed by 6 bases and the J gene end by 1 base; junction bases not matched to a gene: 9. Germline-derived CDR1 and CDR2 are KGHSH and LQKENI. The CDR3 is made up of 15 amino acids. CDR3 nucleotide sequence: TGTGCCAGCTCGCCCCGACAGGGAGCGTCCTACGAGCAGTACTTC. Translating gives CASSPRQGASYEQYF. The variable domain in full, with the rest retrieved from reference TRBV18 and TRBJ2-7, is NAGVMQNPRHLVRRRGQEARLRCSPMKGHSHVYWYRQLPEEGLKFMVYLQKENIIDESGMPKERFSAEFPKEGPSILRIQQVVRGDSAAYFCASSPRQGASYEQYFGPGTRLTVT.

This sequence joins TRBV2 and TRBJ2-1; D possibly corresponds to TRBD1 (5 bases). The V end lost 7 bases, the J end lost 1 base, and 8 bases lay between the germline ends. Germline V gives CDR1 SNHLY, CDR2 FYNNEI. The CDR3 is made up of 13 amino acids. CDR3 DNA: TGTGCCAGCAATCCAGGGTCCTACAATGAGCAGTTCTTC. Translating it yields CASNPGSYNEQFF. The full variable domain, its missing parts supplied by reference TRBV2 and TRBJ2-1, is EPEVTQTPSHQVTQMGQEVILRCVPISNHLYFYWYRQILGQKVEFLVSFYNNEISEKSEIFDDQFSVERPDGSNFTLKIRSTKLEDSAMYFCASNPGSYNEQFFGPGTRLTVL.

Only one count was recorded for this clone. The chain combines TRBV5-1 with TRBJ2-3, with 10 bases matching TRBD2. The CDR3 has 19 amino acids. The germline gives CDR1 SGHRS, CDR2 YFSETQ. Germline trimming cut 3 bases from V and 0 bases from J; bases unmatched to any gene: 13. CDR3 nucleotides: TGCGCCAGCAGCTATCCAAGGACTAGCGGTACCACTAGCACAGATACGCAGTATTTT. Its translation is CASSYPRTSGTTSTDTQYF. The variable domain in full, with the rest retrieved from reference TRBV5-1 and TRBJ2-3, is KAGVTQTPRYLIKTRGQQVTLSCSPISGHRSVSWYQQTPGQGLQFLFEYFSETQRNKGNFPGRFSGRQFSNSRSEMNVSTLELGDSALYLCASSYPRTSGTTSTDTQYFGPGTRLTVL.

J is TRBJ2-3 and V is TRBV7-8, with unresolved D. Germline CDR1 is SGHVS and CDR2 is FQNEAQ. This CDR3 region has 14 residues. V lost 6 bases, J lost 4 bases, and 14 bases lay in between. The CDR3 protein is CASRSLKRADTQYF. The CDR3, as DNA: TGTGCCAGCAGATCCTTAAAGAGAGCAGATACGCAGTATTTT.

The rearrangement joins TRBV4-1 to TRBJ2-3, with 8 bases that match TRBD2. The V and J ends lost 0 bases and 4 bases, in that order; junction bases with no gene match: 9. Germline loops: CDR1 MGHRA, CDR2 YSYEKL. There are 17 residues in the CDR3. This CDR3 reads CASSQEAMRGVSDTQYF. Here the CDR3 DNA reads TGCGCCAGCAGCCAAGAGGCTATGCGGGGGGTGTCAGATACGCAGTATTTT.

Only a few counts were recorded for this clone. The chain recombines TRBV7-2 with TRBJ2-7, with D tentatively TRBD2 (5 bases). Germline assignment: CDR1 SGHTA and CDR2 FQGNSA. V lost 5 bases to trimming and J lost 5 bases, with 10 bases between them. The CDR3 is made up of 12 amino acids. In nucleotides, the CDR3 is TGTGCCAGCAGCCCTGAGGGCGACGAGCAGTACTTC. This sequence encodes CASSPEGDEQYF.

The rearrangement uses TRBV10-1 and TRBJ2-7, with a weak D call TRBD1 (6 bases). V was cut by 3 bases and J by 3 bases, with 15 bases left in between. In germline, CDR1 is WNHNN, CDR2 SYGVQD (reference sequence). CDR3 length: 15 amino acids. The CDR3 DNA sequence: TGCGCCAGCAGTGATGGGGGTAGGGGGAACTACGAGCAGTACTTC. It translates to CASSDGGRGNYEQYF.

The gene calls are TRBV7-2 and TRBJ2-2; D is tentatively TRBD1 or TRBD2 (6 bases each). CDR1 and CDR2 (germline): SGHTA, FQGNSA. Trimming took 4 bases from V and 1 from J, leaving 16 bases between them. This CDR3 is 17 amino acids long. The DNA of the CDR3 is TGTGCCAGCAGCTCCCCGGGGGCGCTGGTGAACACCGGGGAGCTGTTTTTT. As protein: CASSSPGALVNTGELFF.